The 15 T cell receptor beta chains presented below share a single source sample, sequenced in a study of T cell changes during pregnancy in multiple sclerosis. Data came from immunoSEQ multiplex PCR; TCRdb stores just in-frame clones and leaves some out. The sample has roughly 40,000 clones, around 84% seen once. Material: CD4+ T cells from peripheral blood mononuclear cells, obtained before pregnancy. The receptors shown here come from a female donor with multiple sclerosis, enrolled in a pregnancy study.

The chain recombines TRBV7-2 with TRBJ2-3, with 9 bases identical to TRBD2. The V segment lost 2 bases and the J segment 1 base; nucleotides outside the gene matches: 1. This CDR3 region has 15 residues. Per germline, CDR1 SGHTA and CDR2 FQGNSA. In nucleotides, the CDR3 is TGTGCCAGCAGCTTAAGGACTAGCGGCACAGATACGCAGTATTTT. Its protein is CASSLRTSGTDTQYF.

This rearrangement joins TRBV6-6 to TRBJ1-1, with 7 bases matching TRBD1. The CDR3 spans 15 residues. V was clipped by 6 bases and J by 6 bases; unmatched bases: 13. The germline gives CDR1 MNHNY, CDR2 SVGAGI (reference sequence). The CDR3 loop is CASSPSLGGAAEAFF. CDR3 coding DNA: TGTGCCAGCAGCCCCAGCTTAGGGGGCGCGGCTGAAGCTTTCTTT.

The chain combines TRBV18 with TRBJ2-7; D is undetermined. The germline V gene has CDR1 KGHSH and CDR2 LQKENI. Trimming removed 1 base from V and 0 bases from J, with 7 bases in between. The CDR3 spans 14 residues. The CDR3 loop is CASSPLSSSYEQYF. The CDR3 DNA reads TGTGCCAGCTCACCACTCTCCAGCTCCTACGAGCAGTACTTC.

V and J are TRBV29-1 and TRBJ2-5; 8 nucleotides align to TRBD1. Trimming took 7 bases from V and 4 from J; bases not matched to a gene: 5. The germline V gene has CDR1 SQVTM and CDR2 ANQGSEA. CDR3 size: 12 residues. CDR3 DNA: TGCAGCGCTGGACAGGGTGGAGAGACCCAGTACTTC. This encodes CSAGQGGETQYF.

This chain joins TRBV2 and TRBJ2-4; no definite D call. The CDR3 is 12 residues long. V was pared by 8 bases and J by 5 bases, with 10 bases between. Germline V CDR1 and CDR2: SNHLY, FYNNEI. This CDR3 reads CASSVAENIQYF. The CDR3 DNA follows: TGTGCCAGCTCTGTGGCAGAAAACATTCAGTACTTC.

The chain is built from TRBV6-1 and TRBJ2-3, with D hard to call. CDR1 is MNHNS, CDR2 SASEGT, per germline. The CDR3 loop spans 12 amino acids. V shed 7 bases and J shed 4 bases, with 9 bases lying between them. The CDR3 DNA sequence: TGTGCCAGCACCGTACTATCAGATACGCAGTATTTT. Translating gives CASTVLSDTQYF.

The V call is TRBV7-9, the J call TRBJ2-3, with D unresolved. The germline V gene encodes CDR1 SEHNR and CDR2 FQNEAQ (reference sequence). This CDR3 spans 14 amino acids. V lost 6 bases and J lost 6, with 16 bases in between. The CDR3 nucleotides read TGTGCCAGCAGTCAACCCCAAATCGGGGATACGCAGTATTTT. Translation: CASSQPQIGDTQYF.

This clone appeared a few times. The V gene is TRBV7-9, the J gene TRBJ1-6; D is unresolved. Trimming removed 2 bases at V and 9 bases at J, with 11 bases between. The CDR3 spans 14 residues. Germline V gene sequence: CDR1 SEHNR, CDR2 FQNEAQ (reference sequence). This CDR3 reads CASSLISRGSPLHF. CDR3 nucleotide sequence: TGTGCCAGCAGCTTAATCTCGCGGGGTTCACCCCTCCACTTT.

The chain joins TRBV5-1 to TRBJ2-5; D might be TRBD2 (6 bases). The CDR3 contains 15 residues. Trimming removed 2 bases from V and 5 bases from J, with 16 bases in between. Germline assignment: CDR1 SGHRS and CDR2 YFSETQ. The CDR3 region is CASSFLLREEETQYF. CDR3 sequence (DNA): TGCGCCAGCAGCTTCCTCCTGAGGGAGGAGGAGACCCAGTACTTC.

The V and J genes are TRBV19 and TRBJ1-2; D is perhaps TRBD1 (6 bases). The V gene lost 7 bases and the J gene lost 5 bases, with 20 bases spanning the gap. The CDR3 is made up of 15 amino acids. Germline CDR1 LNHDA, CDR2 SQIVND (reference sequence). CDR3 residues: CASTTTRGARYGYTF. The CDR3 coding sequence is TGTGCCAGTACCACAACCCGGGGGGCAAGATATGGCTACACCTTC.

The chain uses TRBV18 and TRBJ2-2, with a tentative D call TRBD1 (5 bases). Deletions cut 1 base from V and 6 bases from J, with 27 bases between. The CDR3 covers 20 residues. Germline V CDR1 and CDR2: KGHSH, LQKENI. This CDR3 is CASSPQGQGNAEGNAGELFF. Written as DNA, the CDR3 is TGTGCCAGCTCACCACAAGGGCAGGGTAACGCCGAAGGTAACGCCGGGGAGCTGTTTTTT.

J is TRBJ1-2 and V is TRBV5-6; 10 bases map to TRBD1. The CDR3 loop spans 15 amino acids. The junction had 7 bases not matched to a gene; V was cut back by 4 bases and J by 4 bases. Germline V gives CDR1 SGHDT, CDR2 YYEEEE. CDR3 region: CASSLTWTGGYGYTF. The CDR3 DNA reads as TGTGCCAGCAGCCTGACATGGACAGGGGGCTATGGCTACACCTTC.

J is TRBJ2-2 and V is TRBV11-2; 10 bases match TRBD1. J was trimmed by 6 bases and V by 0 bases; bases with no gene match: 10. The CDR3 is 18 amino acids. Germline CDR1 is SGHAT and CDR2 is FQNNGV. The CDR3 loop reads CASSLESVGTGAAGELFF. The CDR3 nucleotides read TGTGCCAGCAGCTTAGAGTCGGTCGGGACAGGGGCCGCCGGGGAGCTGTTTTTT. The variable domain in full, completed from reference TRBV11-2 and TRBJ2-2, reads EAGVAQSPRYKIIEKRQSVAFWCNPISGHATLYWYQQILGQGPKLLIQFQNNGVVDDSQLPKDRFSAERLKGVDSTLKIQPAKLEDSAVYLCASSLESVGTGAAGELFFGEGSRLTVL.

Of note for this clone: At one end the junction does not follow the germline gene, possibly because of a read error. For the CDR3, the DNA is TGTGCCAGCAATTACGCTACAGGGTTCACAGATACGCAGTATTTT. Amino acids: CASNYATGFTDTQYF. The genes are TRBV6-5 and TRBJ2-3; tentatively, D is TRBD1 (6 bases). Germline lookup yields CDR1 MNHEY and CDR2 SVGAGI. CDR3 length: 15 residues.

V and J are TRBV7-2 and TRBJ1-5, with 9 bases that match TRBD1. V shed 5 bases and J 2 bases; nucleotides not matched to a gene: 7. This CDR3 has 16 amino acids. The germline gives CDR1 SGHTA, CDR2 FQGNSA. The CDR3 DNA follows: TGTGCCAGCAGCCTCTCCGGGACAGGGCGCAATCAGCCCCAGCATTTT. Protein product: CASSLSGTGRNQPQHF.